The 11 T cell receptor beta chains reported below all come from one sample, sequenced in a study of cytomegalovirus exposure and HLA in healthy donors. PCR amplification relied on 60 Vbeta primers (plus 13 Jbeta primers). Clones were sequenced by immunoSEQ multiplex PCR, and TCRdb holds only the in-frame ones, with some missing. The data hold over 150,000 clones, with roughly 80% observed a single time. The sequenced material came from PBMCs. The source of these receptors is a man aged 30 to 39 in good health and CMV-seropositive.

This clone appeared a single time. The V gene is TRBV2, the J gene TRBJ2-1, with TRBD2 matching over 9 bases. Germline V gene lookup returns CDR1 SNHLY and CDR2 FYNNEI. J was trimmed by 4 bases and V by 2 bases; bases with no gene match: 3. CDR3 length: 15 amino acids. CDR3 bases: TGTGCCAGCAGTGAAATGAGCGGGGGGTACAATGAGCAGTTCTTC. It encodes CASSEMSGGYNEQFF.

In DNA form, the CDR3 reads TGTGCCAGCATCAAGGAGGAGGGGATTTCTCATGAGCAGTTCTTC. It specifies CASIKEEGISHEQFF. This chain uses TRBV2 with TRBJ2-1; TRBD2 might be the D (6 bases). The germline CDR1 and CDR2 sequences are SNHLY and FYNNEI. V lost 7 bases to trimming and J lost 8 bases, with 21 bases between them. The CDR3 is 15 residues long.

Points on this clone: One junction end disagrees with the germline gene, perhaps due to a read error. This sequence joins TRBV7-9 and TRBJ2-4, with D unclear. CDR3 length: 12 residues. The germline V gene encodes CDR1 SEHNR and CDR2 FQNEAQ (reference sequence). CDR3 region: CSSSPEQNIQYF. CDR3 nucleotides: TGTTCCAGCAGCCCGGAGCAAAACATTCAGTACTTC. The full variable domain, in which reference TRBV7-9 and TRBJ2-4 provide the parts outside the CDR3, is DTGVSQNPRHKITKRGQNVTFRCDPISEHNRLYWYRQTLGQGPEFLTYFQNEAQLEKSRLLSDRFSAERPKGSFSTLEIQRTEQGDSAMYLCSSSPEQNIQYFGAGTRLSVL.

The chain employs TRBV18 and TRBJ1-4; D is possibly TRBD1 (6 bases). There are 15 residues in the CDR3. With 1 base removed from V and 8 bases from J, the gap between germline ends came to 14 bases. The germline CDR1 and CDR2 sequences are KGHSH and LQKENI. Here the CDR3 reads CASSPRDRLGEKLFF. The CDR3 DNA reads TGTGCCAGCTCACCACGCGACAGGCTAGGGGAAAAACTGTTTTTT.

The chain joins TRBV27 to TRBJ1-6; possibly TRBD1 for D (5 bases). V was trimmed by 5 bases and J by 7 bases, leaving 9 bases between them. This CDR3 contains 13 residues. Germline V gene data show CDR1 as MNHEY and CDR2 as SMNVEV (reference sequence). CDR3 amino acids: CASSHRQNSPLHF. DNA of the CDR3: TGTGCCAGCAGTCACAGGCAAAATTCACCCCTCCACTTT.

The chain uses TRBV18 and TRBJ1-1; D is perhaps TRBD1 (5 bases). Germline lookup yields CDR1 KGHSH and CDR2 LQKENI. The CDR3 covers 14 residues. The germline V and J ends were trimmed by 3 bases and 0 bases, with 8 bases remaining between them. CDR3 nucleotides: TGTGCCAGCTCACCGGGACTTCTGAACACTGAAGCTTTCTTT. Translating it yields CASSPGLLNTEAFF.

The gene calls are TRBV9 and TRBJ1-6; 7 bases match TRBD1. CDR3 length: 15 amino acids. With 4 bases clipped from V and 6 bases from J, the junction kept 7 bases outside the gene matches. Germline V gene sequence: CDR1 SGDLS, CDR2 YYNGEE. The CDR3 bases are TGTGCCAGCAGCATCGGGACAGTCGGTAATTCACCCCTCCACTTT. It translates to CASSIGTVGNSPLHF. Filled out from reference TRBV9 and TRBJ1-6, the complete variable domain reads DSGVTQTPKHLITATGQRVTLRCSPRSGDLSVYWYQQSLDQGLQFLIQYYNGEERAKGNILERFSAQQFPDLHSELNLSSLELGDSALYFCASSIGTVGNSPLHFGNGTRLTVT.

V gene TRBV19 combines with J gene TRBJ2-6; D not resolved. Trimming took 10 bases from V and 4 from J, leaving 5 bases between them. The CDR3 totals 11 residues. Germline V gene lookup returns CDR1 LNHDA and CDR2 SQIVND (reference sequence). In DNA, the CDR3 is TGTGCCACTGGCGGGGCCAACGTCCTGACTTTC. Translating gives CATGGANVLTF.

J is TRBJ1-6 and V is TRBV25-1; TRBD1 might be the D (5 bases). The ends were cut back, 2 bases at V and 8 bases at J, with 16 bases in the middle. The CDR3 sequence is 16 residues long. Germline V gene data show CDR1 as MGHDK and CDR2 as SYGVNS. The CDR3 region has the DNA TGTGCCAGCAGTGAACTGGGACTGTACCGGCATTCACCCCTCCACTTT. Its translation is CASSELGLYRHSPLHF.

The chain links TRBV7-9 to TRBJ1-4, with TRBD1 as a possible D gene (6 bases). CDR1 is SEHNR, CDR2 FQNEAQ, per germline (reference sequence). Trimming stripped 2 bases from V and 0 bases from J, with 10 bases between. The CDR3 is made up of 16 amino acids. CDR3 coding DNA: TGTGCCAGCAGCTTATCAGGGACAACAACTAATGAAAAACTGTTTTTT. Translated, it gives CASSLSGTTTNEKLFF.

This chain links TRBV10-3 with TRBJ2-2, with 12 nucleotides matching TRBD1. Germline CDR1 reads ENHRY; CDR2 reads SYGVKD. V lost 2 bases, J lost 7 bases, and 5 bases stayed unmatched. The CDR3 is 16 amino acids. The CDR3 region has the DNA TGTGCCATCAGTGAGCAGGGACAGGGGGCAGGCGGGGAGCTGTTTTTT. Translated, it gives CAISEQGQGAGGELFF.